The T cell receptor beta chain described here comes from a study of cytomegalovirus exposure and HLA in healthy donors. The study, taken as a whole, reports: In a later analysis, a missense DCLRE1C variant was linked to TCR beta V- and J-gene trimming. Analyses of presence and absence presupposed an approximately uniform sequencing depth across donors. Donor immune exposure was known only as CMV serostatus.

PCR involved 60 Vbeta and 13 Jbeta primers. Sequencing was performed with immunoSEQ multiplex PCR; in TCRdb, only in-frame clones are kept and a portion is missing. The data contain about 150,000 clones, about 88% of them singletons. Concerning this clone itself: Its antigen is not known.

The CDR3 consists of 15 residues. V was clipped by 4 bases and J by 10 bases; unmatched bases: 8. Germline V gene sequence: CDR1 SEHNR, CDR2 FQNEAQ (reference sequence). V and J are TRBV7-9 and TRBJ1-4; 11 nucleotides line up with TRBD1. The receptor was isolated from a man younger than 40 in good health and CMV-seropositive. The sequencing sample was made of PBMCs. The CDR3 nucleotides read TGTGCCAGCAGCTCCCCCGGGACAGGGGGACCAAAACTGTTTTTT. Translation gives CASSSPGTGGPKLFF.